This T cell receptor (beta chain) was sequenced during a study of naive and memory T cell subsets. Findings and caveats of the study: Gini index rose across naive, CM, EM and EMRA in CD4 and CD8. Activation and differentiation may alter RNA-based TCR counts.

Two oligonucleotides, mixed equimolar, formed the beta constant-region primer covering TRBC1 and TRBC2. In TCRdb, the UMI-ligation and nested PCR reads were re-called with MiXCR into one record per CDR3 protein. The data contain roughly 91,000 distinct CDR3 sequences, less than 15% of them singletons. The sample holds a few counts of this clonotype. The antigen remains undetermined. The CDR3 is 16 residues long. CDR1 LGHNA and CDR2 YSLEER come from the germline V gene. Trimming removed 3 bases from V and 6 bases from J, with 18 bases in between. The V gene is TRBV4-3, the J gene TRBJ2-1; the D gene is possibly TRBD2 (5 bases). Input material: central memory CD4+ T cells from blood. The receptor was derived from a human donor in good health. The CDR3 bases are TGCGCCAGCAGCCAGGGTAGGCGGGCCATACTCAATGAGCAGTTCTTC. This codes for CASSQGRRAILNEQFF.